Below are 20 T cell receptor beta chains sequenced from a single sample in a study of beta chain features in type 1 diabetes. Study findings and constraints: Type 1 diabetes patients had moderately but significantly shorter TCRB CDR3s in all four CD4+ subsets.

What was sequenced were expressed TCRB transcripts, since all of the isolated RNA had been reverse transcribed. Data came from immunoSEQ multiplex PCR; TCRdb stores just in-frame clones and leaves some out. Here the sample spans some 370,000 clones, 8% to 10% being singletons. No cognate antigen is known for these TCRs. Input material: central memory CD4+ T cells from blood. The receptors were gathered from a man under 40 with type 1 diabetes.

This clone occurred a few times. The chain carries TRBV23-1 and TRBJ2-3; the D gene is possibly TRBD2 (5 bases). TRBV23-1 is designated an ORF whose function remains uncertain. V lost 0 bases and J 5 bases, leaving 15 bases between the germline ends. The CDR3 sequence is 16 residues long. CDR3 protein: CASSQSDFQRVDTQYF. The CDR3 nucleotides read TGCGCCAGCAGTCAATCAGACTTTCAGAGGGTAGATACGCAGTATTTT.

V is TRBV7-2 and J is TRBJ1-2, with D uncertain. The germline gives CDR1 SGHTA, CDR2 FQGNSA. CDR3 length equals 15 residues. Trimming cost V 6 bases and J 4 bases, with 18 bases left between them. CDR3 in DNA: TGTGCCAGCAGTTCACTCCGGGCCCCGTCCTATGGCTACACCTTC. Translated: CASSSLRAPSYGYTF. The full variable domain, completed using reference TRBV7-2 and TRBJ1-2, is GAGVSQSPSNKVTEKGKDVELRCDPISGHTALYWYRQSLGQGLEFLIYFQGNSAPDKSGLPSDRFSAERTGGSVSTLTIQRTQQEDSAVYLCASSSLRAPSYGYTFGSGTRLTVV.

This clone was seen a few times. Being one base from a much bigger clone, this may be a read error. V usage is TRBV7-9 and J usage is TRBJ2-1; 7 bases are shared with TRBD1. Germline V gene data show CDR1 as SEHNR and CDR2 as FQNEAQ (reference sequence). The CDR3 covers 13 residues. Trimming took 3 bases from V and 6 from J; bases not matched to a gene: 2. The CDR3 nucleotides are TGTGCCAGCAGCTTGGCAGGGGGCAATGAGCAGTTCTTC. Its protein product is CASSLAGGNEQFF. Using reference TRBV7-9 and TRBJ2-1 for the parts outside the CDR3, the full variable domain is DTGVSQNPRHKITKRGQNVTFRCDPISEHNRLYWYRQTLGQGPEFLTYFQNEAQLEKSRLLSDRFSAERPKGSFSTLEIQRTEQGDSAMYLCASSLAGGNEQFFGPGTRLTVL.

This clone was counted between two and nine times. This chain joins TRBV2 and TRBJ2-3; 10 positions agree with TRBD2. The trim removed 1 base at V and 1 base at J, leaving 14 bases unmatched. CDR3 length: 20 amino acids. The germline gives CDR1 SNHLY, CDR2 FYNNEI. CDR3 nucleotides: TGTGCCAGCAGTGAAGAAAGGAGACTAGCGGGCATGAGGGGCACAGATACGCAGTATTTT. This codes for CASSEERRLAGMRGTDTQYF.

Concerning this clone itself: One junction end does not reproduce the germline sequence, and a read error may be involved. The CDR3 loop is CASSRSSVGQETQYF. CDR3 bases: TGCGCCAGCAGCCGGTCGTCTGTGGGTCAAGAGACCCAGTACTTC. V usage is TRBV7-3 and J usage is TRBJ2-5; the D is unclear. This CDR3 contains 15 residues. Germline CDR1 and CDR2: SGHTA and FQGTGA. Looking up the rest from reference TRBV7-3 and TRBJ2-5 gives the full variable domain: GAGVSQTPSNKVTEKGKYVELRCDPISGHTALYWYRQSLGQGPEFLIYFQGTGAADDSGLPNDRFFAVRPEGSVSTLKIQRTERGDSAVYLCASSRSSVGQETQYFGPGTRLLVL.

The V call is TRBV6-5, the J call TRBJ2-5; D gene ambiguous. From germline, CDR1 is MNHEY and CDR2 SVGAGI. Trimming removed 2 bases at V and 5 bases at J, with 12 bases between. This CDR3 spans 14 amino acids. The CDR3 here is CASSYMTHYETQYF. The CDR3 bases are TGTGCCAGCAGTTACATGACCCATTACGAGACCCAGTACTTC.

The rearrangement links TRBV6-4 to TRBJ1-3, with a possible D match to TRBD1 (6 bases). The CDR3 sequence is 15 residues long. V lost 1 base, J lost 4 bases, and 11 bases lay in between. Looked up from germline, CDR1 is MRHNA and CDR2 is SNTAGT. CDR3 sequence (DNA): TGTGCCAGCAGTGACTGGGGGGCGCCAGGAAACACCATATATTTT. This encodes CASSDWGAPGNTIYF.

This clone was counted a few times. The CDR3 DNA reads TGTGCCAGTAGCGGGGAGGGCCAAGAGACCCAGTACTTC. Translation: CASSGEGQETQYF. The rearrangement joins TRBV11-3 to TRBJ2-5, with 8 bases matching TRBD2. V lost 9 bases to trimming and J lost 1 base; unmatched junction nucleotides: 4. The CDR3 runs to 13 residues. The germline gives CDR1 SGHNT, CDR2 YENEEA.

This chain uses TRBV7-9 with TRBJ2-5; TRBD2 agrees at 10 bases. The V segment lost 2 bases and the J segment 4 bases; nucleotides outside the gene matches: 7. The germline V gene encodes CDR1 SEHNR and CDR2 FQNEAQ (reference sequence). This CDR3 region has 16 residues. The DNA for the CDR3 is TGTGCCAGCAGCTTAAGAGCGGGAGGGCCGGGAGAGACCCAGTACTTC. It is translated as CASSLRAGGPGETQYF.

The genes are TRBV7-9 and TRBJ2-1, with TRBD2 as a possible D gene (6 bases). CDR1 and CDR2 (germline): SEHNR, FQNEAQ (reference sequence). With 3 bases removed from V and 7 bases from J, the gap between germline ends came to 13 bases. This CDR3 has 14 amino acids. CDR3 sequence (DNA): TGTGCCAGCAGCTTTAAGACTAGGTCAAATGAGCAGTTCTTC. Its protein is CASSFKTRSNEQFF.

The chain joins TRBV20-1 to TRBJ1-2, with D unclear. The V gene's germline CDR1 is DFQATT and CDR2 SNEGSKA (reference sequence). The CDR3 has 10 amino acids. The germline V and J ends were trimmed by 4 bases and 4 bases, with 4 bases remaining between them. In DNA, the CDR3 is TGCAGTGCTACTACCTATGGCTACACCTTC. Protein: CSATTYGYTF.

V is TRBV6-1 and J is TRBJ2-7; a possible D gene is TRBD1 (6 bases). Germline V gene lookup returns CDR1 MNHNS and CDR2 SASEGT. V was cut by 9 bases and J by 5 bases, with 17 bases left in between. The CDR3 is 13 residues long. CDR3 protein: CASQRGQLHEQYF. The CDR3 coding sequence is TGTGCCAGTCAGCGTGGACAGCTCCACGAGCAGTACTTC.

A note on this clone: The junction and the germline gene differ at one end; a read error may be behind it. This chain connects TRBV7-7 to TRBJ2-3; 12 positions agree with TRBD2. This CDR3 has 16 amino acids. Germline CDR1 and CDR2: SSHAT and FNYEAQ (reference sequence). CDR3 in amino acids: CASSPSLAGGGGTQYF. The CDR3 DNA reads as TGTGCTAGCAGCCCTTCCCTAGCGGGAGGGGGGGGTACGCAGTATTTT.

This clone was recorded a few times. The V gene is TRBV20-1, the J gene TRBJ1-5; D unresolved. This CDR3 is 11 amino acids long. V was cut by 1 base and J by 11 bases, with 9 bases left in between. Germline lookup yields CDR1 DFQATT and CDR2 SNEGSKA (reference sequence). The CDR3, as DNA: TGCAGTGCTAGAGTAGGGCAGGCCCAGCATTTT. This gives the protein CSARVGQAQHF.

Note on this clone: This likely traces to a read error, being one base from a far larger clone. This chain uses TRBV5-4 with TRBJ2-6; 9 positions match TRBD1. This CDR3 has 16 amino acids. V lost 3 bases and J lost 0; bases outside the gene matches: 1. Per germline, CDR1 SGHNT and CDR2 YYREEE (reference sequence). CDR3 DNA: TGTGCCAGCAGCTGGACAGGGGACTCTGGGGCCAACGTCCTGACTTTC. Its translation is CASSWTGDSGANVLTF.

The chain carries TRBV6-5 and TRBJ2-5, with D perhaps TRBD2 (6 bases). The CDR3 has 12 amino acids. V was trimmed by 8 bases and J by 2 bases, leaving 9 bases between them. CDR1 MNHEY and CDR2 SVGAGI come from the germline V gene. The CDR3 protein is CASRTTQETQYF. The DNA for the CDR3 is TGTGCCAGCCGGACTACGCAAGAGACCCAGTACTTC.

Of note for this clone: This clone may be a read error of a much larger clone one base away. This sample includes further DNA sequences coding for the same CDR3. The chain joins TRBV5-1 to TRBJ1-1, with a weak D call TRBD1 (6 bases). CDR1 and CDR2 (germline): SGHRS, YFSETQ. The CDR3 runs to 15 residues. V was shortened by 0 bases and J by 1 base, with 10 bases between the two germline ends. Written as DNA, the CDR3 is TGCGCCAGCAGCTTGGGGGACACCTGGAACACTGAAGCTTTCTTT. Amino acids: CASSLGDTWNTEAFF.

The chain carries TRBV15 and TRBJ2-7; D unresolved. CDR1 and CDR2 (germline): LNHNV, YYDKDF (reference sequence). Between the trimmed V and J ends, which lost 3 bases and 5 bases, there was a span of 11 bases. The CDR3 totals 13 residues. This CDR3 reads CATSSGRGDEQYF. The CDR3 region has the DNA TGTGCCACCAGCAGTGGGCGTGGCGACGAGCAGTACTTC. The entire variable domain, with the rest obtained from reference TRBV15 and TRBJ2-7, is as follows: DAMVIQNPRYQVTQFGKPVTLSCSQTLNHNVMYWYQQKSSQAPKLLFHYYDKDFNNEADTPDNFQSRRPNTSFCFLDIRSPGLGDTAMYLCATSSGRGDEQYFGPGTRLTVT.

The chain carries TRBV7-3 and TRBJ2-1; possibly TRBD2 for D (6 bases). Trimming took off 5 bases at V and 7 bases at J, with 12 bases between the two ends. Germline V gene sequence: CDR1 SGHTA, CDR2 FQGTGA. The CDR3 has 13 residues. The CDR3 coding sequence is TGTGCCAGCAGCGCTCCGGGGAGGAATGAGCAGTTCTTC. This translates into CASSAPGRNEQFF.

A few counts support this clone. The chain joins TRBV4-1 to TRBJ1-3, with D unresolved. CDR1 is MGHRA, CDR2 YSYEKL, per germline. The V end lost 2 bases, the J end lost 0 bases, and 8 bases lay between the germline ends. This CDR3 has 15 residues. CDR3 DNA sequence: TGCGCCAGCAGCCAACCGTCGGCCTCTGGAAACACCATATATTTT. It is translated as CASSQPSASGNTIYF.